This T cell receptor (beta chain) is drawn from a study of human T cells and chemical hapten exposure. On the study more broadly: TCR yields differed between samples (mainly from small differences in pooled library volume). Overall study results and limits: More PT1 expanded TCRs went with higher patch test scores. Expanded TCRs formed significantly more large CDR3 similarity clusters than controls.

Remarks on this clonotype: Its antigen remains unknown.

Trimming cost V 8 bases and J 12 bases; bases outside gene matches: 12. CDR1 and CDR2 (germline): SNHLY, FYNNEI. The CDR3 runs 13 residues. TCRdb passed the RACE reads through MiXCR, listing each CDR3 protein once. The table lists about 55,000 distinct CDR3 sequences, roughly 10% of them singletons. The time point: pre-sensitization, week 0. Indicated treatment: therapeutic diphenylcyclopropenone sensitization with weekly scalp DPC. Sequencing started from total RNA isolated from unfractionated whole blood. The study enrolled 18 to 70-year-old alopecia patients suitable for DPC. The chain joins TRBV2 to TRBJ1-2, with TRBD1 identical over 10 bases. The specimen was whole blood, collected in connection with sensitization to the hapten diphenylcyclopropenone (DPC). The sequence derives from a woman in her twenties or thirties with alopecia areata. Some clones in this sample may be carry-over from other donors' samples. Here the CDR3 reads CASSDRGSVDDTF. CDR3 DNA: TGTGCCAGCTCGGACAGGGGGTCAGTGGACGACACCTTC.